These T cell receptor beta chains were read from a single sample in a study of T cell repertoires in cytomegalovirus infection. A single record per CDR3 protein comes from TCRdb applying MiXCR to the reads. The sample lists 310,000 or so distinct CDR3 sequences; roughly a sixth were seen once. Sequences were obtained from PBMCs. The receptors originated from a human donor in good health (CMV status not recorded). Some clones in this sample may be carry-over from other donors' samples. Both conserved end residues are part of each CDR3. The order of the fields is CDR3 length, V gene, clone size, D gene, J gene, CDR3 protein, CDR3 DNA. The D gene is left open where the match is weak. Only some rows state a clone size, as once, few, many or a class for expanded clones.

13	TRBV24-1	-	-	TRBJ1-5	CATVGHTNQPQHF	TGTGCCACGGTGGGGCACACAAATCAGCCCCAGCATTTT
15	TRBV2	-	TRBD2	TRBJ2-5	CASSQLLADQETQYF	TGTGCCAGCAGTCAACTACTAGCGGACCAAGAGACCCAGTACTTC
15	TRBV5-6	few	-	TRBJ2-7	CASSLEPGFSYEQYF	TGTGCCAGCAGCTTGGAGCCAGGGTTCTCCTACGAGCAGTACTTC
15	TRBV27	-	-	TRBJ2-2	CASSVLGANTGELFF	TGTGCCAGCAGTGTTCTGGGGGCGAACACCGGGGAGCTGTTTTTT
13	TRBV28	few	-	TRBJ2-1	CASRGPGNNEQFF	TGTGCCAGCAGGGGTCCAGGGAACAATGAGCAGTTCTTC
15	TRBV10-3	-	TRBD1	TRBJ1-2	CAISDSQGGIYGYTF	TGTGCCATCAGTGATTCCCAGGGGGGAATCTATGGCTACACCTTC
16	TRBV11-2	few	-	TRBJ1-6	CASSSEGPGYNSPLHF	TGTGCCAGCAGCTCGGAGGGGCCTGGCTATAATTCACCCCTCCACTTT
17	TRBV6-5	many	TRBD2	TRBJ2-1	CASSYSKTSGIYNEQFF	TGTGCCAGCAGTTACTCGAAAACTAGCGGAATCTACAATGAGCAGTTCTTC
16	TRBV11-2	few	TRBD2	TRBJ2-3	CASSPGGFLSTDTQYF	TGTGCCAGCAGCCCCGGGGGGTTCCTTAGCACAGATACGCAGTATTTT
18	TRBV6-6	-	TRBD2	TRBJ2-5	CASSYSRTSGGLQETQYF	TGTGCCAGCAGTTACTCCCGAACTAGCGGGGGCCTCCAAGAGACCCAGTACTTC
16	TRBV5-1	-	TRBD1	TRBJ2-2	CASSPGQGADTGELFF	TGCGCCAGCAGTCCAGGACAGGGGGCAGACACCGGGGAGCTGTTTTTT
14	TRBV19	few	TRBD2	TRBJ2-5	CASSISSGGETQYF	TGTGCCAGTAGTATATCCTCGGGGGGAGAGACCCAGTACTTC
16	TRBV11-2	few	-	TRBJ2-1	CASTPWGGGPYNEQFF	TGTGCCAGCACCCCCTGGGGCGGGGGCCCGTACAATGAGCAGTTCTTC
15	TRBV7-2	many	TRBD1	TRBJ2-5	CASSLQQGGQETQYF	TGTGCCAGCAGTCTACAACAGGGGGGACAAGAGACCCAGTACTTC
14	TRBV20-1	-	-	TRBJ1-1	CSARSPVGGTEAFF	TGCAGTGCTAGATCCCCGGTGGGGGGCACTGAAGCTTTCTTT
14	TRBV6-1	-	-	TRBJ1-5	CASSPDRKTQPQHF	TGTGCCAGCAGCCCAGACCGAAAAACCCAGCCCCAGCATTTT
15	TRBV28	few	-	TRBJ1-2	CASSPGDRTHGGYTF	TGTGCCAGCAGCCCCGGCGACAGAACTCATGGAGGCTACACCTTC
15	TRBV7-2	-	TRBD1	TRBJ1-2	CASSFPGQVNYGYTF	TGTGCCAGCAGCTTCCCGGGACAGGTTAACTATGGCTACACCTTC
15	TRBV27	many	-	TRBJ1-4	CASSGTDPTNEKLFF	TGTGCCAGCAGTGGGACGGATCCAACTAATGAAAAACTGTTTTTT
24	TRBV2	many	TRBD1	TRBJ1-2	CASLKALGQRGTGVGPRDDYGYTF	TGTGCCAGCCTGAAGGCCCTCGGCCAAAGGGGAACAGGGGTCGGACCCAGGGATGACTATGGCTACACCTTC
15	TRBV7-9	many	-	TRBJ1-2	CASSLKGIPNYGYTF	TGTGCCAGCAGCTTAAAGGGGATCCCTAACTATGGCTACACCTTC
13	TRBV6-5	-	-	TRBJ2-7	CASSYSYIHEQYF	TGTGCCAGCAGTTACAGTTATATCCACGAGCAGTACTTC
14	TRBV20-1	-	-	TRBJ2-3	CSARDPRRGNTQYF	TGCAGTGCCCGGGACCCCCGGCGGGGAAATACGCAGTATTTT